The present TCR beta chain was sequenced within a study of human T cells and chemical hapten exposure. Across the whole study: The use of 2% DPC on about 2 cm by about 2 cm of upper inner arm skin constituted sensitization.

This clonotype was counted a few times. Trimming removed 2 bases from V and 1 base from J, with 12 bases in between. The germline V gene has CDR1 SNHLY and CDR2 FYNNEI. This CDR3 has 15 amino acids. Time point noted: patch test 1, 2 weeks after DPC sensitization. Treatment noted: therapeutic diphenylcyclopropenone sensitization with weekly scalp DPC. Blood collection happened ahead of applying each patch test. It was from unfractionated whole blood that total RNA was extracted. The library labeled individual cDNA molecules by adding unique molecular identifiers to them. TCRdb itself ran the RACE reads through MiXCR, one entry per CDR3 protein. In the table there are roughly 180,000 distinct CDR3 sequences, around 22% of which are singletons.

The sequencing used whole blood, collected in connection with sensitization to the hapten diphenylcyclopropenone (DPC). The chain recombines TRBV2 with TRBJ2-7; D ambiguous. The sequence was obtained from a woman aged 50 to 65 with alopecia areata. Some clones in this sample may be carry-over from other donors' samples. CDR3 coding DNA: TGTGCCAGCAGTGAATTTGGGATTACGTCCTACGAGCAGTACTTC. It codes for CASSEFGITSYEQYF.